A single sample is the source of the 26 T cell receptor beta chains below, sequenced in a study of blood T cell repertoires in COVID-19. Assay: immunoSEQ multiplex PCR; the TCRdb copy retains only in-frame clones and omits some. The profile shows 59,000 or so clones, 75% to 90% of them singletons. What was sequenced was peripheral blood. The source is a human donor in a cohort sampled during active COVID-19.

The chain carries TRBV2 and TRBJ2-2; D is possibly TRBD2 (7 bases). The V end lost 9 bases, the J end lost 0 bases, and 11 bases lay between the germline ends. The CDR3 has 14 amino acids. Germline V gene lookup returns CDR1 SNHLY and CDR2 FYNNEI. The CDR3 region has the DNA TGTGCCAGAGGGCGGGGGCCGAACACCGGGGAGCTGTTTTTT. Its translation: CARGRGPNTGELFF.

V is TRBV6-4 and J is TRBJ2-6; TRBD2 matches 9 bases. Germline CDR1 MRHNA, CDR2 SNTAGT. V lost 6 bases, J lost 0 bases, and 24 bases stayed unmatched. The CDR3 consists of 23 residues. The CDR3 bases are TGTGCCAGCAGGGACCGGGACTCGCGGGGGGGTATTCTAGTCGACTCTGGGGCCAACGTCCTGACTTTC. This translates into CASRDRDSRGGILVDSGANVLTF.

This chain uses TRBV30 with TRBJ1-5; tentatively, D is TRBD1 (5 bases). V lost 1 base and J 4 bases, leaving 14 bases between the germline ends. CDR1 GTSNPN and CDR2 SVGIG come from the germline V gene (reference sequence). The CDR3 consists of 15 residues. CDR3 sequence reads: CAWSAGGPSNQPQHF. The CDR3 DNA reads TGTGCCTGGAGTGCCGGGGGACCATCGAATCAGCCCCAGCATTTT.

CDR3 region: CASSDGGFRQETQYF. As DNA, the CDR3 is TGTGCCAGCAGTGACGGGGGGTTTAGGCAAGAGACCCAGTACTTC. The chain carries TRBV5-4 and TRBJ2-5, with TRBD2 identical over 7 bases. V was pared by 5 bases and J by 2 bases, with 9 bases of the junction left unmatched. The V gene's germline CDR1 is SGHNT and CDR2 YYREEE (reference sequence). This CDR3 contains 15 residues.

V is TRBV29-1 and J is TRBJ2-3, with D maybe TRBD2 (6 bases). There are 13 residues in the CDR3. With 3 bases removed from V and 2 bases from J, the gap between germline ends came to 9 bases. Germline loops: CDR1 SQVTM, CDR2 ANQGSEA. The CDR3 DNA follows: TGCAGCGTTGATTGGAGGGTCACAGATACGCAGTATTTT. This codes for CSVDWRVTDTQYF.

This chain uses TRBV6-5 with TRBJ1-6; 7 bases fit TRBD1. Germline CDR1 reads MNHEY; CDR2 reads SVGAGI. This CDR3 spans 15 amino acids. V lost 7 bases to trimming and J lost 8 bases; unmatched junction nucleotides: 11. CDR3 in amino acids: CASTLGNRGHSPLHF. The CDR3 DNA sequence: TGTGCCAGCACCCTTGGGAACAGGGGACATTCACCCCTCCACTTT.

V usage is TRBV10-3 and J usage is TRBJ1-1; unclear D gene. CDR3 length equals 15 residues. CDR1 is ENHRY, CDR2 SYGVKD, per germline. Trimming took 1 base from V and 6 from J, leaving 15 bases between them. This CDR3 reads CAISEFLTAGAEAFF. The CDR3, as DNA: TGTGCCATCAGTGAGTTTCTTACAGCCGGCGCTGAAGCTTTCTTT.

V is TRBV29-1 and J is TRBJ2-3; TRBD2 is a possible D gene (5 bases). The germline V gene has CDR1 SQVTM and CDR2 ANQGSEA. The CDR3 runs 13 residues. The CDR3 sequence: CSGLAILTDTQYF. CDR3 bases: TGCAGTGGGCTAGCTATACTCACAGATACGCAGTATTTT.

This chain connects TRBV6-5 to TRBJ1-1; 11 nucleotides line up with TRBD1. V lost 2 bases, J lost 4 bases, and 6 bases stayed unmatched. The CDR3 spans 16 residues. Germline loops: CDR1 MNHEY, CDR2 SVGAGI. CDR3 sequence: CASSYGTGGGSTEAFF. In nucleotides, the CDR3 is TGTGCCAGCAGTTACGGGACAGGGGGTGGTAGCACTGAAGCTTTCTTT.

This clone turned up a few times. This chain links TRBV5-1 with TRBJ1-3; no firm D call. Trimming took 7 bases from V and 0 from J, leaving 8 bases between them. The CDR3 spans 13 residues. The germline CDR1 and CDR2 sequences are SGHRS and YFSETQ. This chain's CDR3 is CASGEGSGNTIYF. The CDR3 bases are TGCGCCAGCGGGGAGGGCTCTGGAAACACCATATATTTT. Variable domain in full (rest from reference TRBV5-1 and TRBJ1-3): KAGVTQTPRYLIKTRGQQVTLSCSPISGHRSVSWYQQTPGQGLQFLFEYFSETQRNKGNFPGRFSGRQFSNSRSEMNVSTLELGDSALYLCASGEGSGNTIYFGEGSWLTVV.

V usage is TRBV18 and J usage is TRBJ1-2; no clear D. V lost 0 bases to trimming and J lost 12 bases, with 26 bases between them. Germline values: CDR1 KGHSH, CDR2 LQKENI. This CDR3 is 17 amino acids long. The CDR3 sequence: CASSPPGRWQDSTYDTF. In DNA, the CDR3 is TGTGCCAGCTCACCACCGGGTCGTTGGCAGGACTCCACCTACGACACCTTC. Drawing the rest from reference TRBV18 and TRBJ1-2, the complete variable domain is NAGVMQNPRHLVRRRGQEARLRCSPMKGHSHVYWYRQLPEEGLKFMVYLQKENIIDESGMPKERFSAEFPKEGPSILRIQQVVRGDSAAYFCASSPPGRWQDSTYDTFGSGTRLTVV.

The J gene is TRBJ1-6, the V gene TRBV5-5; possibly TRBD1 for D (5 bases). Deletions cut 3 bases from V and 8 bases from J, with 21 bases between. The CDR3 extends over 17 amino acids. Germline loops: CDR1 SGHKS, CDR2 YYEKEE (reference sequence). The CDR3 loop reads CASSSRGDSRGYSPLHF. For the CDR3, the DNA is TGTGCCAGCAGCTCCCGAGGGGACTCCAGAGGGTATTCACCCCTCCACTTT.

The genes are TRBV3-1 (or the pseudogene TRBV3-2) and TRBJ2-3; 8 bases agree with TRBD2. Germline CDR1 is LGHDT and CDR2 is YNNKEL (reference sequence). CDR3 length equals 14 residues. V lost 7 bases to trimming and J lost 2 bases; unmatched junction nucleotides: 5. In DNA form, the CDR3 reads TGTGCCAGCACCCCAGCGGGGGTCACAGATACGCAGTATTTT. It yields the protein CASTPAGVTDTQYF.

The J gene is TRBJ2-7, the V gene TRBV7-2; 7 bases match TRBD1. Germline V CDR1 and CDR2: SGHTA, FQGNSA. V was clipped by 2 bases and J by 4 bases; unmatched bases: 2. The CDR3 is 13 residues long. In nucleotides, the CDR3 is TGTGCCAGCAGCTTACGACAGGGATACGAGCAGTACTTC. Translated, it gives CASSLRQGYEQYF.

This clone came up once. This chain joins TRBV30 and TRBJ2-7; 8 nucleotides line up with TRBD1. This CDR3 region has 15 residues. CDR1 and CDR2 from the germline V gene are GTSNPN and SVGIG (reference sequence). With 2 bases clipped from V and 0 bases from J, the junction kept 6 bases outside the gene matches. CDR3 residues: CAWSLWDRSSYEQYF. As DNA, the CDR3 is TGTGCCTGGAGTTTGTGGGACAGGAGCTCCTACGAGCAGTACTTC.

The DNA of the CDR3 is TGTGCCAGCAGCACCGGGACTAACGGGGCCGGGGAGCTGTTTTTT. Translated, it gives CASSTGTNGAGELFF. The chain combines TRBV11-3 with TRBJ2-2; 7 bases fit TRBD2. Germline trimming cut 5 bases from V and 6 bases from J; bases unmatched to any gene: 9. The length of the CDR3 is 15 residues. Germline CDR1 reads SGHNT; CDR2 reads YENEEA.

The CDR3 region is CASSPRDRVETQYF. The CDR3 region has the DNA TGTGCCAGCTCGCCCCGGGACAGAGTGGAGACCCAGTACTTC. J is TRBJ2-5 and V is TRBV18, with 7 nucleotides matching TRBD1. Trimming cost V 6 bases and J 5 bases; bases outside gene matches: 9. Germline V gene sequence: CDR1 KGHSH, CDR2 LQKENI. This CDR3 region has 14 residues.

The CDR3 protein is CASRSRQNEKLFF. The CDR3 coding sequence is TGTGCCAGCCGATCTCGACAGAATGAAAAACTGTTTTTT. The chain links TRBV27 to TRBJ1-4, with D possibly TRBD1 on 5 matching bases. The germline gives CDR1 MNHEY, CDR2 SMNVEV (reference sequence). Trimming pared 8 bases from V and 5 bases from J, leaving 12 bases between. The CDR3 consists of 13 residues. Together with reference TRBV27 and TRBJ1-4, the CDR3 gives the full variable domain: EAQVTQNPRYLITVTGKKLTVTCSQNMNHEYMSWYRQDPGLGLRQIYYSMNVEVTDKGDVPEGYKVSRKEKRNFPLILESPSPNQTSLYFCASRSRQNEKLFFGSGTQLSVL.

CDR3 protein: CASSPGGAVNEQFF. In DNA form, the CDR3 reads TGCGCCAGCAGCCCCGGGGGGGCGGTGAATGAGCAGTTCTTC. V gene TRBV10-1 combines with J gene TRBJ2-1; TRBD2 matches at 8 bases. This CDR3 has 14 residues. Trimming took 6 bases from V and 7 from J; bases not matched to a gene: 8. Germline V gene sequence: CDR1 WNHNN, CDR2 SYGVQD (reference sequence).

The chain recombines TRBV3-1 (or the pseudogene TRBV3-2) with TRBJ2-7; possibly TRBD1 for D (6 bases). Trimming cost V 5 bases and J 5 bases, with 16 bases left between them. Looked up from germline, CDR1 is LGHDT and CDR2 is YNNKEL (reference sequence). This CDR3 spans 14 amino acids. DNA of the CDR3: TGTGCCAGCAGCGCCGATCCAGGGGTCGACGAGCAGTACGTC. It is translated as CASSADPGVDEQYV.

As concerns this clone: Other DNA sequences in this sample translate to the same CDR3. This chain uses TRBV5-4 with TRBJ2-3; maybe TRBD2 (5 bases). V dropped 2 bases and J dropped 5 bases, with 9 bases sitting between them. The CDR3 loop spans 13 amino acids. CDR1 SGHNT and CDR2 YYREEE come from the germline V gene (reference sequence). The CDR3 DNA is TGTGCCAGCAGCTTTAGCGTACTAGATACGCAGTATTTT. Translating gives CASSFSVLDTQYF.

The chain uses TRBV6-6 and TRBJ2-2, with 7 bases aligning to TRBD2. The germline V gene has CDR1 MNHNY and CDR2 SVGAGI (reference sequence). The V segment lost 5 bases and the J segment 0 bases; nucleotides outside the gene matches: 9. CDR3 length: 17 amino acids. CDR3 in DNA: TGTGCCAGCAGTCCCTTTTTGGGGGGGGCGAACACCGGGGAGCTGTTTTTT. Protein product: CASSPFLGGANTGELFF.

This sequence joins TRBV30 and TRBJ2-1; possibly TRBD1 for D (5 bases). CDR1 GTSNPN and CDR2 SVGIG come from the germline V gene (reference sequence). The CDR3 is 14 amino acids. V lost 0 bases and J 9 bases, leaving 15 bases between the germline ends. In DNA, the CDR3 is TGTGCCTGGAGTGTACTTCCGACAGCAGGTGAGCAGTTCTTC. Translating it yields CAWSVLPTAGEQFF.

This chain connects TRBV2 to TRBJ1-1; the D is unclear. Trimming stripped 7 bases from V and 4 bases from J, with 7 bases between. The CDR3 contains 11 residues. Germline V gene sequence: CDR1 SNHLY, CDR2 FYNNEI. CDR3 nucleotide sequence: TGTGCCAGCACGGTCCTCACTGAAGCTTTCTTT. It codes for CASTVLTEAFF.

V is TRBV5-6 and J is TRBJ2-2, with D maybe TRBD1 (5 bases). The germline V gene has CDR1 SGHDT and CDR2 YYEEEE. The V end lost 2 bases, the J end lost 6 bases, and 17 bases lay between the germline ends. This CDR3 is 16 amino acids long. For the CDR3, the DNA is TGTGCCAGCAGCTTCATCTCTTCCTACAGGCCCGGGGAGCTGTTTTTT. Residues: CASSFISSYRPGELFF.

CDR3 DNA: TGTGCCAGTAGTAAAGACAGACTCTATGGCTACACCTTC. Amino acid sequence: CASSKDRLYGYTF. The chain uses TRBV19 and TRBJ1-2; a possible D gene is TRBD1 (5 bases). Germline CDR1 and CDR2: LNHDA and SQIVND (reference sequence). Trimming took off 4 bases at V and 4 bases at J, with 10 bases between the two ends. There are 13 residues in the CDR3.